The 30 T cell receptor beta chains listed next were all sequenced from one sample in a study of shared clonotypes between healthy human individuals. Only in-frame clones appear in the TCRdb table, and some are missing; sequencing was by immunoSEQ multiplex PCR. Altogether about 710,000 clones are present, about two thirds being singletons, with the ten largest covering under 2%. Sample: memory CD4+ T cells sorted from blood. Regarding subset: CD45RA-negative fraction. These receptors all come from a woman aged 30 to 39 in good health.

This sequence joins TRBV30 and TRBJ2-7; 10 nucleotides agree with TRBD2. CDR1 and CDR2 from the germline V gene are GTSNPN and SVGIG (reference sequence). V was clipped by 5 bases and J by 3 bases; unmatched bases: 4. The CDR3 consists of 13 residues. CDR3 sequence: CAWASGSNYEQYF. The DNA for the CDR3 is TGTGCCTGGGCTAGCGGGAGTAACTACGAGCAGTACTTC.

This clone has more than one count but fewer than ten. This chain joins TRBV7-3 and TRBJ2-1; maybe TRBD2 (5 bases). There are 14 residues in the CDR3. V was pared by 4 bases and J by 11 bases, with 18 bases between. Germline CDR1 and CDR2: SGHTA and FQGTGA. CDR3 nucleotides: TGTGCCAGCAGCTCCGATGGACTGAACCAGAAGCAGTTCTTC. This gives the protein CASSSDGLNQKQFF.

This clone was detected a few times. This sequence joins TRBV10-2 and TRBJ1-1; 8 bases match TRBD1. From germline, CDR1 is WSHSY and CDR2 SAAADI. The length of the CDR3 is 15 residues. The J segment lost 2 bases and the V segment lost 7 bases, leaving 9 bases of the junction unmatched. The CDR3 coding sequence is TGCGCCAGCAACAGGGGGACCGCAGGCAACACTGAAGCTTTCTTT. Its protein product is CASNRGTAGNTEAFF.

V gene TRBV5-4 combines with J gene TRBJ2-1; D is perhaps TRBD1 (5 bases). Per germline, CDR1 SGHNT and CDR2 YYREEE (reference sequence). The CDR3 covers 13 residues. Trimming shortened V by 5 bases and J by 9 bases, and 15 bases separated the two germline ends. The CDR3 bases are TGTGCCAGCAGTGGAAAGGGGAACGCTGAGCAGTTCTTC. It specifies CASSGKGNAEQFF. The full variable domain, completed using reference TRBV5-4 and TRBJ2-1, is ETGVTQSPTHLIKTRGQQVTLRCSSQSGHNTVSWYQQALGQGPQFIFQYYREEENGRGNFPPRFSGLQFPNYSSELNVNALELDDSALYLCASSGKGNAEQFFGPGTRLTVL.

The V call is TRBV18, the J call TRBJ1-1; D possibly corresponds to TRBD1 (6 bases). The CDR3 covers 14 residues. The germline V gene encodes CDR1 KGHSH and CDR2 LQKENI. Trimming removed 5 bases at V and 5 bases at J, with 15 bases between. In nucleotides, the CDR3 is TGTGCCAGCTCATCCACCAGGGGAGATACTGAAGCTTTCTTT. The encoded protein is CASSSTRGDTEAFF.

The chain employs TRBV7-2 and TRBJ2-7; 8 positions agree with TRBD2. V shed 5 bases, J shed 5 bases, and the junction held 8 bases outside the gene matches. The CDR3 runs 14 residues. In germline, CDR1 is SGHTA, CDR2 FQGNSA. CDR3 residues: CASSVGLAENEQYF. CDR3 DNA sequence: TGTGCCAGCAGCGTAGGACTAGCCGAGAACGAGCAGTACTTC.

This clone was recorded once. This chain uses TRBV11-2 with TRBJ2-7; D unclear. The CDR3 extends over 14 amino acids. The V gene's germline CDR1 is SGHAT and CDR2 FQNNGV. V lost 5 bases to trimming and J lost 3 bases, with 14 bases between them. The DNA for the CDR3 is TGTGCCAGCAGCCCCGGAAGCAATAGCTACGAGCAGTACTTC. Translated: CASSPGSNSYEQYF.

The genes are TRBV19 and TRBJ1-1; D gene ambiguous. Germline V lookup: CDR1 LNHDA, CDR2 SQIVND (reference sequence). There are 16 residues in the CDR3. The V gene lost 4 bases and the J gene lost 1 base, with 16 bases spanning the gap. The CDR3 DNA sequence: TGTGCCAGTAGTACAACCCCCCGGGCAGGGAACACTGAAGCTTTCTTT. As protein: CASSTTPRAGNTEAFF.

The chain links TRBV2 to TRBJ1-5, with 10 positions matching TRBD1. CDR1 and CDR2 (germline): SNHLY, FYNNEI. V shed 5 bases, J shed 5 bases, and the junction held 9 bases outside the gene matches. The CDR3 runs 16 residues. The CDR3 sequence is CASSQRTGTGDQPQHF. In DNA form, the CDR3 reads TGTGCCAGCAGTCAGAGAACCGGGACAGGGGATCAGCCCCAGCATTTT. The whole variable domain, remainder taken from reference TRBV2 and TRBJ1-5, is EPEVTQTPSHQVTQMGQEVILRCVPISNHLYFYWYRQILGQKVEFLVSFYNNEISEKSEIFDDQFSVERPDGSNFTLKIRSTKLEDSAMYFCASSQRTGTGDQPQHFGDGTRLSIL.

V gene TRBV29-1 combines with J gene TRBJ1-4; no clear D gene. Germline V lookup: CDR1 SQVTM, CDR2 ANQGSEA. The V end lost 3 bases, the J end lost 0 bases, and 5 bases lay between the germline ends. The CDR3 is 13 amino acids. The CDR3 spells CSVDGATNEKLFF. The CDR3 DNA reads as TGCAGCGTTGATGGTGCAACTAATGAAAAACTGTTTTTT.

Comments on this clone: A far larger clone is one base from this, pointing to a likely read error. CDR3 nucleotides: TGTGCCAGCAGGGCCGACAATCAGCCCCAGCATTTT. Translation: CASRADNQPQHF. The chain links TRBV2 to TRBJ1-5; D is undetermined. V lost 6 bases and J lost 3, with 6 bases in between. Germline lookup yields CDR1 SNHLY and CDR2 FYNNEI. The CDR3 extends over 12 amino acids.

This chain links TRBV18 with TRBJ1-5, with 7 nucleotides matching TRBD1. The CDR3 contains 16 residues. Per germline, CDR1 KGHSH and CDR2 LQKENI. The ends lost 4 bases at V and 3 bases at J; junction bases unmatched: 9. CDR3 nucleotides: TGTGCCAGCTCACGAGACAGGGAGGGGCTCAATCAGCCCCAGCATTTT. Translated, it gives CASSRDREGLNQPQHF.

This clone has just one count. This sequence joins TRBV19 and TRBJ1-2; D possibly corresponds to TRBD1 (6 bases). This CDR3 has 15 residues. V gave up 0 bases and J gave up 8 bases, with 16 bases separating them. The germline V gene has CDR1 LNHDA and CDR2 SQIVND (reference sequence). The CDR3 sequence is CASSIDAGQGKGYTF. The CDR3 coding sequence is TGTGCCAGTAGTATAGACGCCGGCCAGGGGAAGGGCTACACCTTC.

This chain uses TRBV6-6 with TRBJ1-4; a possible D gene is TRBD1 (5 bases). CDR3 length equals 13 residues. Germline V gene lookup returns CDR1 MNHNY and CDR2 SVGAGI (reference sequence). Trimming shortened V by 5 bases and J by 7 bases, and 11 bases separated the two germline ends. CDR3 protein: CASSEDNVEKLFF. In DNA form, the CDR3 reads TGTGCCAGCAGTGAGGACAACGTTGAAAAACTGTTTTTT.

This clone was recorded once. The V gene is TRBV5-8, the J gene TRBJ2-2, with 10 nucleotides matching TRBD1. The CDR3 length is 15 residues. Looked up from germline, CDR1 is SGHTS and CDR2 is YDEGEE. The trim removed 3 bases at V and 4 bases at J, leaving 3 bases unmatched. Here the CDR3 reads CASSSGTGVTGELFF. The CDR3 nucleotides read TGTGCCAGCAGCTCCGGGACAGGGGTCACCGGGGAGCTGTTTTTT.

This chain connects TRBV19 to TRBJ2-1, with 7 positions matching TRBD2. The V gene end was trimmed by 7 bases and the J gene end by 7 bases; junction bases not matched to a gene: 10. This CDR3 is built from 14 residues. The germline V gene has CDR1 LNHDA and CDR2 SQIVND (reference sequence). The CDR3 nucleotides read TGTGCCAGTAACTTGGTGGCGGGAGTGAATGAGCAGTTCTTC. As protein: CASNLVAGVNEQFF.

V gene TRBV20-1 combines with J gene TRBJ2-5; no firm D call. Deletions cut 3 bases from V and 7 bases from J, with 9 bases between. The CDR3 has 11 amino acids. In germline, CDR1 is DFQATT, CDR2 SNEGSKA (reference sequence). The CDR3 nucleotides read TGCAGTGCTAGGACGCATGGGACCCAGTACTTC. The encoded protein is CSARTHGTQYF.

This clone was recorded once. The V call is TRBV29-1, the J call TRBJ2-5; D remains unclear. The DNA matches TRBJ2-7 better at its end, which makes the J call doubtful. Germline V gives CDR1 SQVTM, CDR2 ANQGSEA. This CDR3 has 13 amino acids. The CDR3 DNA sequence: TGCAGCGTTGAAGATATAGAAGCTTCCGAGCAGTACTTC. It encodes CSVEDIEASEQYF.

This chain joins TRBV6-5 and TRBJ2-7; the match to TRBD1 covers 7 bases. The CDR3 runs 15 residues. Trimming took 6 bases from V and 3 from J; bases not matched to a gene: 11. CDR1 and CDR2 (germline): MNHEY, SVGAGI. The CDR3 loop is CASSRRTGLNYEQYF. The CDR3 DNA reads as TGTGCCAGCAGCCGAAGGACAGGTTTAAACTACGAGCAGTACTTC.

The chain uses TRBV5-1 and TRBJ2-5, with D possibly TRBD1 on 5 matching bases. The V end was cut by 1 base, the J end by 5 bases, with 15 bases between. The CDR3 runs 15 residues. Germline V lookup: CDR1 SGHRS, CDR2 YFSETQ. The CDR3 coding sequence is TGCGCCAGCAGCTTGAGGCAGGGATTTTCGGAGACCCAGTACTTC. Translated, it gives CASSLRQGFSETQYF. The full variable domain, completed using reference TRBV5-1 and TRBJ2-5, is KAGVTQTPRYLIKTRGQQVTLSCSPISGHRSVSWYQQTPGQGLQFLFEYFSETQRNKGNFPGRFSGRQFSNSRSEMNVSTLELGDSALYLCASSLRQGFSETQYFGPGTRLLVL.

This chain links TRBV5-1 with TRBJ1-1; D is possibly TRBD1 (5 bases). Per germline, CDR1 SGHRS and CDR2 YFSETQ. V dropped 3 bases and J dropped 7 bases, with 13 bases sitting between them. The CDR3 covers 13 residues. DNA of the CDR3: TGCGCCAGCAGCTCATCCAGGGACGTTGAAGCTTTCTTT. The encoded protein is CASSSSRDVEAFF.

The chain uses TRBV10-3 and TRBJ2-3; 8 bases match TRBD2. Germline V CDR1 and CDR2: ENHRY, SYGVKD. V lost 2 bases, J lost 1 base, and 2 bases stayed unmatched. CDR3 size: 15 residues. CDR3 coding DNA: TGTGCCATCAGTGAGCGGGAGGGCGGCACAGATACGCAGTATTTT. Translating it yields CAISEREGGTDTQYF.

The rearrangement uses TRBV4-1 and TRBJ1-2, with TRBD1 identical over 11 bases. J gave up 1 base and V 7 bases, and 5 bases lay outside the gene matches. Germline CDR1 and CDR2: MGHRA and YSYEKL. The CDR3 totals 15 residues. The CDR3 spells CASKRDRGVNYGYTF. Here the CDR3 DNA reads TGCGCCAGCAAACGGGACAGGGGGGTTAACTATGGCTACACCTTC.

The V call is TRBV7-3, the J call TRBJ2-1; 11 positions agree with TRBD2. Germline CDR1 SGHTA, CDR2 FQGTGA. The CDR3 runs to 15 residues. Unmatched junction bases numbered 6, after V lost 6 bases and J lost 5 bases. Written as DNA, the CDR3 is TGTGCCAGCAGTCCACTAGCGGGAGACCACAATGAGCAGTTCTTC. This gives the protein CASSPLAGDHNEQFF.

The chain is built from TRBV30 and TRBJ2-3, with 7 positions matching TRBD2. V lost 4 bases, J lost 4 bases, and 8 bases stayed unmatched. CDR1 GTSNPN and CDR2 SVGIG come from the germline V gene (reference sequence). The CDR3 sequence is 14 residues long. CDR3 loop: CAWISAGAADTQYF. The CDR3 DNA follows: TGTGCCTGGATCTCTGCGGGAGCTGCAGATACGCAGTATTTT.

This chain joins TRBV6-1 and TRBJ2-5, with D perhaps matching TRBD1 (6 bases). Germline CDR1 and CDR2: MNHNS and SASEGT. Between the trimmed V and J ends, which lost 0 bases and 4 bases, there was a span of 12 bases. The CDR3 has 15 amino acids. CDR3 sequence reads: CASSEAWGRIETQYF. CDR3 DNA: TGTGCCAGCAGTGAAGCTTGGGGGCGGATAGAGACCCAGTACTTC.

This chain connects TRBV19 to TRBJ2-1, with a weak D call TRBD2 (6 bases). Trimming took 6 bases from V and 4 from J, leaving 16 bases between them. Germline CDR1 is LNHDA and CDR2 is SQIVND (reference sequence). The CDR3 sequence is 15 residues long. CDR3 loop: CASSRFGSGYNEQFF. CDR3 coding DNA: TGTGCCAGTAGCCGCTTCGGGAGCGGGTACAATGAGCAGTTCTTC.

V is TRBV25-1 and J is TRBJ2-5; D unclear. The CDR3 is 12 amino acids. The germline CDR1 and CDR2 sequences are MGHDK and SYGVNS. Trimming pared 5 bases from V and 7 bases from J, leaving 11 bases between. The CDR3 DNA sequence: TGTGCCAGCAGTAAGGAGTCGGGGACCCAGTACTTC. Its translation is CASSKESGTQYF.

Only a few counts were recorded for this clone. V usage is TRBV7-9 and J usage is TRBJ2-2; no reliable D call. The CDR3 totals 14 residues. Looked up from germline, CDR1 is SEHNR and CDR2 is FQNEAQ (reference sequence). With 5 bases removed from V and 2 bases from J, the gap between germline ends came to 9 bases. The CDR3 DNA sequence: TGTGCCAGCAGCCCCGATTCAAACACCGGGGAGCTGTTTTTT. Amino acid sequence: CASSPDSNTGELFF.

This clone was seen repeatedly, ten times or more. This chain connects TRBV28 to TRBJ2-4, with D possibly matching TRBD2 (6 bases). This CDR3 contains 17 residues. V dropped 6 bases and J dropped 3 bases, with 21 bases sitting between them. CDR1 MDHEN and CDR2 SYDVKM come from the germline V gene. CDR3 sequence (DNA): TGTGCCAGCAGCCAATCAGACGGGGGATGGGGCAAAAACATTCAGTACTTC. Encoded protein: CASSQSDGGWGKNIQYF.